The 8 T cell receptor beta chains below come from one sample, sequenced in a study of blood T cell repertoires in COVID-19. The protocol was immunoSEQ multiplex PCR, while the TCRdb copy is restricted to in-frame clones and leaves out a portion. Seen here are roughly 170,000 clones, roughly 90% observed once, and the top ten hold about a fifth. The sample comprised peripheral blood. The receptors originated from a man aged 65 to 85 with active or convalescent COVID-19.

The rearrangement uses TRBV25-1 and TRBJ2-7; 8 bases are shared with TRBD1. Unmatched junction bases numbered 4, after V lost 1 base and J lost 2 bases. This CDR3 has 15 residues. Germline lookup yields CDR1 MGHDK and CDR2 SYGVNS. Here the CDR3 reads CASSESQGAAYEQYF. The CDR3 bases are TGTGCCAGCAGTGAATCTCAGGGGGCGGCCTACGAGCAGTACTTC.

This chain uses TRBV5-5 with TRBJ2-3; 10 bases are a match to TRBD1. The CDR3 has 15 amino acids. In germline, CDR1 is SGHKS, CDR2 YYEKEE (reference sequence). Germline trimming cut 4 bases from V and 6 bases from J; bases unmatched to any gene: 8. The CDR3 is CASSAGGTGADTQYF. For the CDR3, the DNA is TGTGCCAGCAGCGCCGGCGGGACAGGGGCCGATACGCAGTATTTT.

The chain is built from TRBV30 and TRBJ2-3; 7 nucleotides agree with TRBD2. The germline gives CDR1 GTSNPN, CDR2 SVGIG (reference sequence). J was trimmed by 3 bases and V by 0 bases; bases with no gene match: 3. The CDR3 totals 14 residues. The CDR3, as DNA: TGTGCCTGGAGTGTGGGCGGGGGAACAGATACGCAGTATTTT. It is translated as CAWSVGGGTDTQYF.

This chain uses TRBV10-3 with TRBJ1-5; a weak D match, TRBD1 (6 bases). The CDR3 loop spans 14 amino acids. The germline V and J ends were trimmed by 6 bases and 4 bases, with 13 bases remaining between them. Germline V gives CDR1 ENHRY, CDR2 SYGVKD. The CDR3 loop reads CAISPRQENQPQHF. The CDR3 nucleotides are TGTGCCATCAGCCCCAGACAGGAGAATCAGCCCCAGCATTTT.

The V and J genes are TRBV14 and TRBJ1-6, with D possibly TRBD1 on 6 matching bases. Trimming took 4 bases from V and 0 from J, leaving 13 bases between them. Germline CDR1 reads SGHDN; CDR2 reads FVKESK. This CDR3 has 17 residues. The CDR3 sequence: CASSLRQGSSYNSPLHF. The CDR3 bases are TGTGCCAGCAGCCTACGTCAGGGGAGCTCCTATAATTCACCCCTCCACTTT.

This chain's CDR3 is CASSPAGTGYNEQFF. DNA of the CDR3: TGTGCCAGCAGCCCCGCCGGGACAGGTTACAATGAGCAGTTCTTC. The chain has TRBV14 and TRBJ2-1; 8 bases line up with TRBD1. The CDR3 is 15 residues long. Germline V gene data show CDR1 as SGHDN and CDR2 as FVKESK. Trimming removed 4 bases from V and 4 bases from J; junction bases left unmatched: 6.

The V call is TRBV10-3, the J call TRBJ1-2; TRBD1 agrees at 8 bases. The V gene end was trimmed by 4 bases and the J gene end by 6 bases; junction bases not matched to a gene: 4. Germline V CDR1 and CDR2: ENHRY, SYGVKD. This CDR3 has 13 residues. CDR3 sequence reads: CAISGRQGNGYTF. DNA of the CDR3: TGTGCCATCAGTGGGAGACAGGGGAATGGCTACACCTTC.

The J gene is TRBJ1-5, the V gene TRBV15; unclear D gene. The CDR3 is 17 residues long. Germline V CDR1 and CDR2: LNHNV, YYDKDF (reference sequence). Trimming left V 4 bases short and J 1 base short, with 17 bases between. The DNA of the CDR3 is TGTGCCACCAGCATCCTGGGAGGGATGGACAGCAATCAGCCCCAGCATTTT. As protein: CATSILGGMDSNQPQHF. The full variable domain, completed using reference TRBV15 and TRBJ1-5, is DAMVIQNPRYQVTQFGKPVTLSCSQTLNHNVMYWYQQKSSQAPKLLFHYYDKDFNNEADTPDNFQSRRPNTSFCFLDIRSPGLGDTAMYLCATSILGGMDSNQPQHFGDGTRLSIL.